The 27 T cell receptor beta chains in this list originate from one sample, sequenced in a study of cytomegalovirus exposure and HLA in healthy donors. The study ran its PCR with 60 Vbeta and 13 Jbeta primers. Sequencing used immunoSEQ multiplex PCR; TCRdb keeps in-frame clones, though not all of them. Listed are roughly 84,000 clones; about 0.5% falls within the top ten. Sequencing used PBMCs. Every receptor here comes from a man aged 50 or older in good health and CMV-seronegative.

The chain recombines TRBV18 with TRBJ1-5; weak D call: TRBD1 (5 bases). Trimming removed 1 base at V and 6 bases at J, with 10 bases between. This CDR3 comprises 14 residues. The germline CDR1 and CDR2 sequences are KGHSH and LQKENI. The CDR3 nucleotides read TGTGCCAGCTCACCACAGGGACTGAGTCAGCCCCAGCATTTT. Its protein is CASSPQGLSQPQHF.

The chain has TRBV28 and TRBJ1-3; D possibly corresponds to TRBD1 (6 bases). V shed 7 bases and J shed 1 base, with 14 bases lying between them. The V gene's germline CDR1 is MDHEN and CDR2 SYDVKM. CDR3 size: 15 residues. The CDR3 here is CASTTGGASGNTIYF. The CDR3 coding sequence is TGTGCCAGCACCACCGGGGGGGCTTCTGGAAACACCATATATTTT. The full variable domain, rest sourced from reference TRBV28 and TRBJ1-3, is DVKVTQSSRYLVKRTGEKVFLECVQDMDHENMFWYRQDPGLGLRLIYFSYDVKMKEKGDIPEGYSVSREKKERFSLILESASTNQTSMYLCASTTGGASGNTIYFGEGSWLTVV.

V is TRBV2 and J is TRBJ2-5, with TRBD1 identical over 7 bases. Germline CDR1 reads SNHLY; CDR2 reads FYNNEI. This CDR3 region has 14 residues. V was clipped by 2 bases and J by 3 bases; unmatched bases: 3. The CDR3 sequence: CASSEQGVEETQYF. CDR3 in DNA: TGTGCCAGCAGTGAACAGGGGGTGGAAGAGACCCAGTACTTC.

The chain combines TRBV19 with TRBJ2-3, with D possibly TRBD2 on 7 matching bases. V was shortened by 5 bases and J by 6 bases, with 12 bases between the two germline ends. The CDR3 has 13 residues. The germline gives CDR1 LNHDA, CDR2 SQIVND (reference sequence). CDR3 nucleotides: TGTGCCAGTAGTGAAGGGGGGGCTGATACGCAGTATTTT. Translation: CASSEGGADTQYF.

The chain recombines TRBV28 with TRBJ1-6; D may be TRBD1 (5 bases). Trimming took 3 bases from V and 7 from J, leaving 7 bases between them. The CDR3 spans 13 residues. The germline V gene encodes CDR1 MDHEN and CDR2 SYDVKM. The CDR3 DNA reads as TGTGCCAGCAGTTTGGGGGGGAATTCACCCCTCCACTTT. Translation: CASSLGGNSPLHF.

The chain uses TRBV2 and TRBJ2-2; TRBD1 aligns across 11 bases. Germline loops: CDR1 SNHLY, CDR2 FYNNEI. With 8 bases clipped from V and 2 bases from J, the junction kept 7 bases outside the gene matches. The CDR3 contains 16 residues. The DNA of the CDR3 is TGTGCCAGCTCGAGGACAGGGGGCAGTAACACCGGGGAGCTGTTTTTT. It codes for CASSRTGGSNTGELFF.

The CDR3 DNA reads as TGCGCCAGCAGCCCCAGGGGTTCTCAACAAGAGACCCAGTACTTC. Protein sequence: CASSPRGSQQETQYF. V and J are TRBV5-1 and TRBJ2-5; tentative D call: TRBD1 (6 bases). The CDR3 covers 15 residues. Germline V CDR1 and CDR2: SGHRS, YFSETQ. V shed 4 bases and J shed 2 bases, with 15 bases lying between them.

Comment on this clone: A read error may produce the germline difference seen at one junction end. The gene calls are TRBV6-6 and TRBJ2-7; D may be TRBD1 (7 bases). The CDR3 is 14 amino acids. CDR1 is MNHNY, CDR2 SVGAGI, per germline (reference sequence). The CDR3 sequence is CASSPQGGAYGQYF. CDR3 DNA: TGTGCCAGCAGTCCCCAGGGGGGTGCCTACGGGCAGTACTTC.

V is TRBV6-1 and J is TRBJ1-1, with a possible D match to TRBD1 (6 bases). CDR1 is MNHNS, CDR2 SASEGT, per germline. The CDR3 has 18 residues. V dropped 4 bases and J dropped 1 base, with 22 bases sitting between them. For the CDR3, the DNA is TGTGCCAGCAGTGGACAGCCGGGACATCCCGGATGGAACACTGAAGCTTTCTTT. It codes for CASSGQPGHPGWNTEAFF.

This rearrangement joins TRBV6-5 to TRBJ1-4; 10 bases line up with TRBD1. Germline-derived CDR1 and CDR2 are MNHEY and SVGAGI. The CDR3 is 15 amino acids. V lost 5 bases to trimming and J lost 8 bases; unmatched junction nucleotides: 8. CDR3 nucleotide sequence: TGTGCCAGCAGTCGCCGGGACAGGGGTCGCGAAAAACTGTTTTTT. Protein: CASSRRDRGREKLFF.

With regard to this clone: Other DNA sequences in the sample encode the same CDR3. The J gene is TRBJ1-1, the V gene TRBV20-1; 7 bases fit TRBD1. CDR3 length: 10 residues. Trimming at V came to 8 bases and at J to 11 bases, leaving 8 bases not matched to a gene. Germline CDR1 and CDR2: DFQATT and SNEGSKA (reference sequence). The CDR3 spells CSWTGIEAFF. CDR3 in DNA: TGCAGTTGGACAGGAATTGAGGCTTTCTTT.

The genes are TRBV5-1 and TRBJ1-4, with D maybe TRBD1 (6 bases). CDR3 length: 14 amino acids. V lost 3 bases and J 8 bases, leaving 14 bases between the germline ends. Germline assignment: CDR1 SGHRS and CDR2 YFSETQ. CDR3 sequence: CASSYGRGAEKLFF. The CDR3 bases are TGCGCCAGCAGCTACGGCAGGGGCGCGGAAAAACTGTTTTTT.

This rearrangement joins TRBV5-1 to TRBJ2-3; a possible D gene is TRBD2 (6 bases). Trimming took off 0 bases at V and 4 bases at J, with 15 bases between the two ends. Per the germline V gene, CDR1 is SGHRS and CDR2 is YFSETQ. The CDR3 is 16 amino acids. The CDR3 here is CASSLGGDSTADTQYF. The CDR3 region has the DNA TGCGCCAGCAGCTTGGGGGGGGACTCTACGGCAGATACGCAGTATTTT.

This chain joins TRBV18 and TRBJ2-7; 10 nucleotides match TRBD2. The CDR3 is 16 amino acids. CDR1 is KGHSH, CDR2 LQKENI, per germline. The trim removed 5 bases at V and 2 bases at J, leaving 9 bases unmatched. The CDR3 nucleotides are TGTGCCAGCTCAGCCTCTAGCGGGGGCCTAACCTACGAGCAGTACTTC. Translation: CASSASSGGLTYEQYF.

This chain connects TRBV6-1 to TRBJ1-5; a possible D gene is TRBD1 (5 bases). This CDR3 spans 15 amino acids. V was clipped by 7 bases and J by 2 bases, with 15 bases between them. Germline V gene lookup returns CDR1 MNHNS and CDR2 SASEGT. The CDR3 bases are TGTGCCAGCATGACAGCTGGAAACGGCAATCAGCCCCAGCATTTT. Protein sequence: CASMTAGNGNQPQHF.

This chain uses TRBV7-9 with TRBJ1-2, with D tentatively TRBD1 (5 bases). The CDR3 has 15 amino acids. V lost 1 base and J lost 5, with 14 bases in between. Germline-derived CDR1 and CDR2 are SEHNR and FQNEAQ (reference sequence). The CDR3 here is CASSLGGQGGYGYTF. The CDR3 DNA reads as TGTGCCAGCAGCTTAGGTGGGCAGGGAGGATATGGCTACACCTTC. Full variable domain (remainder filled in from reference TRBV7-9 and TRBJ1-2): DTGVSQNPRHKITKRGQNVTFRCDPISEHNRLYWYRQTLGQGPEFLTYFQNEAQLEKSRLLSDRFSAERPKGSFSTLEIQRTEQGDSAMYLCASSLGGQGGYGYTFGSGTRLTVV.

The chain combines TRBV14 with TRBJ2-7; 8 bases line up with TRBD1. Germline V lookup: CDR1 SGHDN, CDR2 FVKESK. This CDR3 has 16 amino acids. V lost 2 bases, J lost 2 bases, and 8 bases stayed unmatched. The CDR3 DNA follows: TGTGCCAGCAGCCAACTCGGGACAGGTAATGCCTACGAGCAGTACTTC. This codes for CASSQLGTGNAYEQYF.

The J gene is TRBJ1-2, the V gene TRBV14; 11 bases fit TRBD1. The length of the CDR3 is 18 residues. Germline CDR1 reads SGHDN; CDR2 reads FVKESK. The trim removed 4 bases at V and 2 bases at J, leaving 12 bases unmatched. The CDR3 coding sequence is TGTGCCAGCAGCCCTACCTTCGGGACAGGGGGTTGGAACTATGGCTACACCTTC. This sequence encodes CASSPTFGTGGWNYGYTF.

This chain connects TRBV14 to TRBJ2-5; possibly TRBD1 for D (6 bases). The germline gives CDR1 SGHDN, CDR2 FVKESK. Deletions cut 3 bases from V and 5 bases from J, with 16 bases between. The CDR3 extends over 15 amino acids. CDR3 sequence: CASSQGTGNGETQYF. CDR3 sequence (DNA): TGTGCCAGCAGCCAGGGTACAGGGAACGGGGAGACCCAGTACTTC.

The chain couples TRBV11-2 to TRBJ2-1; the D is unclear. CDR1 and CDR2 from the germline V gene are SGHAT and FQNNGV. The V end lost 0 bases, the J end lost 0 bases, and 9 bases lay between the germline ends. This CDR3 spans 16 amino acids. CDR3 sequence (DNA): TGTGCCAGCAGCTTAGAATTAGTCCTCTCCTACAATGAGCAGTTCTTC. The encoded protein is CASSLELVLSYNEQFF.

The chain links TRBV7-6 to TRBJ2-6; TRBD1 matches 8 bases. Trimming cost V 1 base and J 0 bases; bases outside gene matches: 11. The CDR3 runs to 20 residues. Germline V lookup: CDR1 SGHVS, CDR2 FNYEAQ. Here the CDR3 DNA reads TGTGCCAGCAGCTTAGGCAGGGGGCCCTATACCTCCTCTGGGGCCAACGTCCTGACTTTC. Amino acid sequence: CASSLGRGPYTSSGANVLTF.

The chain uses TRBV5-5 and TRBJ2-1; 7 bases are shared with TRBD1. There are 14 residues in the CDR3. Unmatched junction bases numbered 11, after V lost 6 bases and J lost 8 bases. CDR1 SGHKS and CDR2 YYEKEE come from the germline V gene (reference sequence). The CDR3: CASTKEAGGDEQFF. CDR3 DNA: TGTGCCAGCACGAAAGAGGCAGGGGGTGATGAGCAGTTCTTC.

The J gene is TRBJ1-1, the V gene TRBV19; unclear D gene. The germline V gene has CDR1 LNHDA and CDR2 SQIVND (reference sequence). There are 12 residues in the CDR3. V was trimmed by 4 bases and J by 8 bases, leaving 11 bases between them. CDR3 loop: CASSRQFREAFF. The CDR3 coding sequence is TGTGCCAGTAGTAGGCAATTCAGGGAAGCTTTCTTT.

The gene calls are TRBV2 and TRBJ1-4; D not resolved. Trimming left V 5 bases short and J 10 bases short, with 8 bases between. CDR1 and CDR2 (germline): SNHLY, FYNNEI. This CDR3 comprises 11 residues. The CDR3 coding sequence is TGTGCCAGCAGTACAGTCAGAAAACTGTTTTTT. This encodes CASSTVRKLFF.

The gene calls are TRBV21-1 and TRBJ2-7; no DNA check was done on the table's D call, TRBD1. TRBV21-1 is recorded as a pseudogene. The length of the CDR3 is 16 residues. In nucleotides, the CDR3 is TGTGCCAGCAGCACCCGACAAGACAGGGTGTCCCACGAGCAGTACTTC. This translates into CASSTRQDRVSHEQYF.

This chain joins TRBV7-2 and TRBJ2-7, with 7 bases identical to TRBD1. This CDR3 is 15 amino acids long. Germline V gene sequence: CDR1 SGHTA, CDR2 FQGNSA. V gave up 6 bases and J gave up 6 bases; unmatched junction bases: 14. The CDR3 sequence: CASSYTGQSGFEQYF. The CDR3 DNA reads TGTGCCAGCAGTTACACGGGACAGTCGGGGTTCGAGCAGTACTTC.

The CDR3 nucleotides are TGTGCCTGGAGTCAGGGGATTGGGGGCTATCAGCCCCAGCATTTT. Residues: CAWSQGIGGYQPQHF. The chain is built from TRBV30 and TRBJ1-5, with D maybe TRBD1 (6 bases). Looked up from germline, CDR1 is GTSNPN and CDR2 is SVGIG (reference sequence). The V gene lost 2 bases and the J gene lost 5 bases, with 16 bases spanning the gap. The CDR3 runs 15 residues.